This TCR beta chain is drawn from a study of CD8 T cells in Susac syndrome. Reverse transcription of about 0.5 to 1 ug RNA was carried out with random hexamers. TCRdb analysed the immunoSEQ multiplex PCR reads with MiXCR anew, one entry per CDR3 protein. Of fewer than 150,000 distinct CDR3 sequences in the sample, 94% are singletons; the top ten hold 0.25% to 0.3%. Per germline, CDR1 SEHNR and CDR2 FQNEAQ (reference sequence). CDR3 length equals 15 residues. Trimming at V came to 8 bases and at J to 5 bases, leaving 13 bases not matched to a gene. The gene calls are TRBV7-9 and TRBJ2-5; 8 bases map to TRBD2. The sequencing sample was made of CD8+ T cells from PBMCs. This receptor was obtained from a human donor in good health. In DNA, the CDR3 is TGTGCCAGCTCACAAACACCGGGAGGGCCGGAGACCCAGTACTTC. This translates into CASSQTPGGPETQYF.